The 5 T cell receptor beta chains in this list originate from one sample, sequenced in a study of shared clonotypes between healthy human individuals. Sequenced by immunoSEQ multiplex PCR; TCRdb stores in-frame clones only, minus some. The data show more than 900,000 clones, more than 75% seen once. The sample consisted of memory CD4+ T cells from PBMCs. Subset defined: CD45RA-negative fraction. The origin of the receptors is a man younger than 30 in good health. Some clones in this sample may be carry-over from other donors' samples.

J is TRBJ2-5 and V is TRBV5-4, with TRBD2 matching 9 bases. V lost 2 bases, J lost 1 base, and 3 bases stayed unmatched. Germline V lookup: CDR1 SGHNT, CDR2 YYREEE (reference sequence). The CDR3 totals 15 residues. The CDR3 DNA follows: TGTGCCAGCAGCTTACTAGCGGGCTCCCAAGAGACCCAGTACTTC. Protein sequence: CASSLLAGSQETQYF.

Details on this clone: The sample carries other DNA sequences with the same CDR3. CDR3 in amino acids: CASSTQGATNEKLFF. The CDR3 region has the DNA TGTGCCAGCAGCACTCAGGGAGCAACTAATGAAAAACTGTTTTTT. V and J are TRBV28 and TRBJ1-4; D is possibly TRBD1 (5 bases). In germline, CDR1 is MDHEN, CDR2 SYDVKM. V was shortened by 6 bases and J by 0 bases, with 11 bases between the two germline ends. This CDR3 is 15 amino acids long.

In DNA, the CDR3 is TGTGCCAGCAGCTTTGCCGGACTGCACAATGAGCAGTTCTTC. This codes for CASSFAGLHNEQFF. The V call is TRBV11-3, the J call TRBJ2-1; a weak D match, TRBD2 (5 bases). The CDR3 runs 14 residues. V lost 3 bases and J lost 5, with 11 bases in between. Germline assignment: CDR1 SGHNT and CDR2 YENEEA.

About this clone itself: Other nucleotide sequences from this sample produce the same CDR3. This chain links TRBV5-1 with TRBJ2-2; weak D call: TRBD1 (6 bases). Germline V gene data show CDR1 as SGHRS and CDR2 as YFSETQ. This CDR3 is built from 14 residues. Trimming removed 4 bases from V and 1 base from J, with 8 bases in between. Here the CDR3 reads CASSPGQNTGELFF. The DNA of the CDR3 is TGCGCCAGCAGCCCGGGACAGAACACCGGGGAGCTGTTTTTT. The whole variable domain, remainder taken from reference TRBV5-1 and TRBJ2-2, is KAGVTQTPRYLIKTRGQQVTLSCSPISGHRSVSWYQQTPGQGLQFLFEYFSETQRNKGNFPGRFSGRQFSNSRSEMNVSTLELGDSALYLCASSPGQNTGELFFGEGSRLTVL.

The chain carries TRBV18 and TRBJ2-7; possible D gene TRBD2, 5 bases. Trimming removed 5 bases at V and 2 bases at J, with 13 bases between. Germline CDR1 KGHSH, CDR2 LQKENI. This CDR3 has 14 residues. The CDR3 protein is CASSAQRAAYEQYF. CDR3 coding DNA: TGTGCCAGCTCAGCCCAGAGGGCCGCCTACGAGCAGTACTTC.